A selection of T cell receptor beta chains follows, all from one sample in a study of cytomegalovirus exposure and HLA in healthy donors. Data came from immunoSEQ multiplex PCR; TCRdb stores just in-frame clones and leaves some out. Among 150,000 to 180,000 clones listed, less than 85% were seen once. Input material: PBMCs. Receptors originate from a woman aged 45-65 years in good health and CMV-seropositive. Each CDR3 is given without its conserved first and last residue. Each record gives: J gene, V gene, clone size, CDR3 protein. The size entry is marked missing in some rows and otherwise reads once, few, many or a size class.

j_gene: TRBJ1-5
v_gene: TRBV11-3
abundance: -
CDR3aa: ASSTRLRTGGYQPQH

j_gene: TRBJ1-1
v_gene: TRBV5-8
abundance: -
CDR3aa: ASTLGRGWSTEAF

j_gene: TRBJ2-1
v_gene: TRBV7-9
abundance: -
CDR3aa: SSSFPDRSSYNEQF

j_gene: TRBJ1-2
v_gene: TRBV5-4
abundance: -
CDR3aa: ASRPGNSNYGYT

j_gene: TRBJ2-7
v_gene: TRBV7-2
abundance: -
CDR3aa: ASRRLAGGPEQY

j_gene: -
v_gene: TRBV15
abundance: -
CDR3aa: ATSRDGLGAYEQY

j_gene: TRBJ2-7
v_gene: TRBV2
abundance: -
CDR3aa: ATGREFYEQY

j_gene: TRBJ1-2
v_gene: TRBV4-2
abundance: once
CDR3aa: ASSQGPGQIYGYT

j_gene: TRBJ1-4
v_gene: TRBV15
abundance: -
CDR3aa: ATYSFRGGGTNEKLF

j_gene: TRBJ2-7
v_gene: TRBV30
abundance: few
CDR3aa: AWSLNSYEQY

j_gene: TRBJ2-7
v_gene: TRBV6-1
abundance: few
CDR3aa: ASSEEALAGTHPYEQY

j_gene: TRBJ1-4
v_gene: TRBV5-1
abundance: -
CDR3aa: ASSRQGLNEKLF

j_gene: TRBJ1-5
v_gene: TRBV7-9
abundance: once
CDR3aa: ASSPPGYNQPQH

j_gene: TRBJ1-5
v_gene: TRBV4-1
abundance: -
CDR3aa: ASSQVIPNQPQH

j_gene: TRBJ2-3
v_gene: TRBV13
abundance: -
CDR3aa: ASSLRTNLDTQY

j_gene: TRBJ2-3
v_gene: TRBV7-6
abundance: -
CDR3aa: AGGSGGPTDTQY

j_gene: TRBJ2-3
v_gene: TRBV7-9
abundance: -
CDR3aa: ASSPRGDLGQY

j_gene: TRBJ1-6
v_gene: TRBV28
abundance: -
CDR3aa: ASSLVAGGNSPLH

j_gene: TRBJ2-1
v_gene: TRBV7-2
abundance: -
CDR3aa: ASSLGRDREYNEQF

j_gene: TRBJ1-3
v_gene: TRBV6-1
abundance: few
CDR3aa: ASSRDIAGNTIY

j_gene: TRBJ1-4
v_gene: TRBV7-9
abundance: -
CDR3aa: ASSLQVNEKLF

j_gene: TRBJ2-3
v_gene: TRBV7-2
abundance: -
CDR3aa: ASSLQGAGDTQY

j_gene: TRBJ2-3
v_gene: TRBV9
abundance: -
CDR3aa: ASSVGGLADTQY

j_gene: TRBJ2-1
v_gene: TRBV2
abundance: -
CDR3aa: ASSDGLAIAEQF

j_gene: TRBJ2-1
v_gene: TRBV7-9
abundance: -
CDR3aa: ASSPSGMRAGVTNEQF

j_gene: TRBJ2-1
v_gene: TRBV27
abundance: -
CDR3aa: ASSLSGTGYNEQF

j_gene: TRBJ2-1
v_gene: TRBV27
abundance: -
CDR3aa: ASSIRISGGATNEQF

j_gene: TRBJ1-1
v_gene: TRBV27
abundance: few
CDR3aa: ASSAGQLEAF

j_gene: TRBJ1-1
v_gene: TRBV27
abundance: -
CDR3aa: ASSLGGQEAF

j_gene: TRBJ2-1
v_gene: TRBV5-4
abundance: -
CDR3aa: ASSRTGTTSNEQF

j_gene: TRBJ1-6
v_gene: TRBV27
abundance: -
CDR3aa: ASSLSGRKGGSPLH

j_gene: TRBJ2-2
v_gene: TRBV5-8
abundance: -
CDR3aa: ASSSGKGFNTGELF

j_gene: TRBJ2-3
v_gene: TRBV5-5
abundance: -
CDR3aa: ASSLARGLSDTQY

j_gene: TRBJ1-1
v_gene: TRBV7-9
abundance: -
CDR3aa: ASSLVGGQTNTEAF

j_gene: TRBJ2-1
v_gene: TRBV29-1
abundance: -
CDR3aa: SAAGLAGGPDEQF

j_gene: TRBJ1-2
v_gene: TRBV30
abundance: -
CDR3aa: AWQIREASNYGYT

j_gene: TRBJ2-2
v_gene: TRBV29-1
abundance: -
CDR3aa: SVEHRGGGELF

j_gene: TRBJ1-5
v_gene: TRBV15
abundance: -
CDR3aa: ATSHQGSSNQPQH

j_gene: TRBJ1-5
v_gene: TRBV9
abundance: -
CDR3aa: ASSVAGDHQPQH

j_gene: TRBJ2-7
v_gene: TRBV10-1
abundance: -
CDR3aa: ASSRDRESEQY

j_gene: TRBJ1-3
v_gene: TRBV5-6
abundance: -
CDR3aa: ASSWGTPNSGNTIY

j_gene: TRBJ1-5
v_gene: TRBV6-1
abundance: -
CDR3aa: ASSSRDQPQH

j_gene: TRBJ2-5
v_gene: TRBV9
abundance: -
CDR3aa: ASSGSGLAGFETQY

j_gene: TRBJ2-1
v_gene: TRBV25-1
abundance: once
CDR3aa: ASARGLGTYNEQF

j_gene: TRBJ2-7
v_gene: TRBV6-5
abundance: -
CDR3aa: ASSVGSSYEQY

j_gene: TRBJ1-1
v_gene: TRBV25-1
abundance: -
CDR3aa: ASSELGGRDTEAF

j_gene: TRBJ2-2
v_gene: TRBV9
abundance: -
CDR3aa: ASSAPGTGNTGELF

j_gene: TRBJ1-6
v_gene: TRBV5-4
abundance: -
CDR3aa: ASRHTGRTLGNSPLH

j_gene: TRBJ1-2
v_gene: TRBV7-9
abundance: -
CDR3aa: ASTEGGYGYT

j_gene: TRBJ2-3
v_gene: TRBV10-3
abundance: few
CDR3aa: AISETSGVVDTQY

j_gene: TRBJ2-7
v_gene: TRBV6-1
abundance: -
CDR3aa: ASSAIAGYEQY

j_gene: TRBJ2-3
v_gene: TRBV5-6
abundance: few
CDR3aa: ASSLIQGARTDTQY

j_gene: TRBJ2-7
v_gene: TRBV6-1
abundance: few
CDR3aa: ASSDLPGQSYEQY

j_gene: TRBJ2-4
v_gene: TRBV5-8
abundance: -
CDR3aa: ASTKAGGSLAKNIQY

j_gene: TRBJ1-6
v_gene: TRBV7-9
abundance: -
CDR3aa: ASSPGTGISPLH

j_gene: TRBJ1-1
v_gene: TRBV5-1
abundance: once
CDR3aa: ASSLAGTPNTEAF

j_gene: TRBJ1-1
v_gene: TRBV19
abundance: -
CDR3aa: ASSIDGAGVWNTEAF